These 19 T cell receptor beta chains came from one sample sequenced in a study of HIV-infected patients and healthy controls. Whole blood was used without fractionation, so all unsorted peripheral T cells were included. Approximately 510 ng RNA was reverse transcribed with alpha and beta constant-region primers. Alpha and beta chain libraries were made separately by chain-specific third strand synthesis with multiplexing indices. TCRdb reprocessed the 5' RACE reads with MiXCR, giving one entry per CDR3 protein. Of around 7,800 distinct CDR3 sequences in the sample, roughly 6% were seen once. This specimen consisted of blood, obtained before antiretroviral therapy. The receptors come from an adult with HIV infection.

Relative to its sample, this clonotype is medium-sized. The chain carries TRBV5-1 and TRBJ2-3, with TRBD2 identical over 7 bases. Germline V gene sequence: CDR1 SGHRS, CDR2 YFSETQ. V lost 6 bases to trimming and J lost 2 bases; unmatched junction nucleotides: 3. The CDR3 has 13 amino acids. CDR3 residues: CASKTSFTDTQYF. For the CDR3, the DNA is TGCGCCAGCAAGACTAGCTTCACAGATACGCAGTATTTT.

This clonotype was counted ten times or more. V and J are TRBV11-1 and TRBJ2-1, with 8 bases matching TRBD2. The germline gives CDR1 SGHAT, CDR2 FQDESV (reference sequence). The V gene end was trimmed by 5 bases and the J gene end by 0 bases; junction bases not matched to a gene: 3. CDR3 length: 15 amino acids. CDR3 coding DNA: TGTGCCAGCAGCCCGGGGGGGGCCTCCTACAATGAGCAGTTCTTC. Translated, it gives CASSPGGASYNEQFF.

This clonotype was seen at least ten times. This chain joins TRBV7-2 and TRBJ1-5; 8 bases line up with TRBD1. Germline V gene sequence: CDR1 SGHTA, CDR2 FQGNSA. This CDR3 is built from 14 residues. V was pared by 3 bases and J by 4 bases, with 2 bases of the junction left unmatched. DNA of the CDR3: TGTGCCAGCAGCTTTACAGGGGGGAATCAGCCCCAGCATTTT. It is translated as CASSFTGGNQPQHF.

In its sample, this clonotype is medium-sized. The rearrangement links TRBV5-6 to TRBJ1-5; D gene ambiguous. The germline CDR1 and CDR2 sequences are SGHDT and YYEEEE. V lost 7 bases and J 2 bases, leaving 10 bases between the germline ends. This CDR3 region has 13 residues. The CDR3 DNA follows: TGTGCCAGCGCAGCGCGTGGCAATCAGCCCCAGCATTTT. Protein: CASAARGNQPQHF.

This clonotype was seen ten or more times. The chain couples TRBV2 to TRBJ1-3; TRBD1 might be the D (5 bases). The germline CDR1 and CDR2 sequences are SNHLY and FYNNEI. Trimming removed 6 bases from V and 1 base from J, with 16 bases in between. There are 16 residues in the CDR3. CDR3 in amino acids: CASRGTGDLSGNTIYF. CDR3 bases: TGTGCCAGCAGGGGAACCGGGGACTTATCTGGAAACACCATATATTTT.

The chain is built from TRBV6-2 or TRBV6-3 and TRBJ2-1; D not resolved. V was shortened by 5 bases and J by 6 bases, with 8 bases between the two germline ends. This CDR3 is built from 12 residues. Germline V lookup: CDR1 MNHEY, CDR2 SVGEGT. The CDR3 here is CASSQPGNEQFF. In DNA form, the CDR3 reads TGTGCCAGCAGTCAACCGGGCAATGAGCAGTTCTTC.

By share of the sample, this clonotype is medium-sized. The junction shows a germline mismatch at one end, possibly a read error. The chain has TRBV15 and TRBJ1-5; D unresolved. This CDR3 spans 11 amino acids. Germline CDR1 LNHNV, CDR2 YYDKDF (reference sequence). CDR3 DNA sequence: TGTGCCACCAGCAGCGGAGCCTTCCGGGATTTT. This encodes CATSSGAFRDF.

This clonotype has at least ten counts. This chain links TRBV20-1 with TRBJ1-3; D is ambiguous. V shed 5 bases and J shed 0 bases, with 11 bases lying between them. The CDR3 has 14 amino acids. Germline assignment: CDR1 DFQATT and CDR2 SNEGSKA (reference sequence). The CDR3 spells CSARGTVSGNTIYF. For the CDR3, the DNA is TGCAGTGCTCGCGGTACAGTCTCTGGAAACACCATATATTTT.

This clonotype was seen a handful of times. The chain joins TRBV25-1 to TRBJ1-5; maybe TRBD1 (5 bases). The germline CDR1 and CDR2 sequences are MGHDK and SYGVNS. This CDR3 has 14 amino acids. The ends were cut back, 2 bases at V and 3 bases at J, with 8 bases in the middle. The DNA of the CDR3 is TGTGCCAGCAGTGAAAGGGGAGACAATCAGCCCCAGCATTTT. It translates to CASSERGDNQPQHF.

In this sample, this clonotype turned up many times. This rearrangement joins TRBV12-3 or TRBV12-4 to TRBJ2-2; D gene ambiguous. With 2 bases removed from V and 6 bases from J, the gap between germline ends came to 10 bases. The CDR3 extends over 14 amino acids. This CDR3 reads CASSLSRLPGELFF. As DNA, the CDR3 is TGTGCCAGCAGTTTAAGCCGGCTTCCCGGGGAGCTGTTTTTT.

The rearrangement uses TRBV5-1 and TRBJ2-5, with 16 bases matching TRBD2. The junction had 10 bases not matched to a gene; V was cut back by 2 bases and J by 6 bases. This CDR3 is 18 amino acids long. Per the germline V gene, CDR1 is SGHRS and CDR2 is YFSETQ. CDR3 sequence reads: CASSFPGTSGGGTKTQYF. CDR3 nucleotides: TGCGCCAGCAGCTTCCCCGGGACTAGCGGGGGGGGGACCAAGACCCAGTACTTC.

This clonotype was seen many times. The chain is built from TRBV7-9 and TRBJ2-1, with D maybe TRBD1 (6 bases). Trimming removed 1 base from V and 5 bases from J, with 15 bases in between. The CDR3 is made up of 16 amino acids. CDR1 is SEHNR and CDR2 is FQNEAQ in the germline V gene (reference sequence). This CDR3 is CASSLGPTGRNNEQFF. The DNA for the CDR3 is TGTGCCAGCAGCTTAGGTCCGACAGGACGAAACAATGAGCAGTTCTTC.

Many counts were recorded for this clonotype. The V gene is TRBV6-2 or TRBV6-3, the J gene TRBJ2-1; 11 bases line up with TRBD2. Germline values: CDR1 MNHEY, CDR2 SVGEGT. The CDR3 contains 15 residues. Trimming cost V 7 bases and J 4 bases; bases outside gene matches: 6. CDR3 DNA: TGTGCCAGCAAAGAGCTAGCGGGGGGTTACAATGAGCAGTTCTTC. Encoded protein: CASKELAGGYNEQFF.

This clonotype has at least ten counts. The CDR3 nucleotides read TGTGCCACCCCCCCCCTAAATGAAAAACTGTTTTTT. Amino acid sequence: CATPPLNEKLFF. The chain carries TRBV27 and TRBJ1-4; no firm D call. The germline V and J ends were trimmed by 10 bases and 5 bases, with 11 bases remaining between them. Germline V gene sequence: CDR1 MNHEY, CDR2 SMNVEV (reference sequence). The CDR3 length is 12 residues.

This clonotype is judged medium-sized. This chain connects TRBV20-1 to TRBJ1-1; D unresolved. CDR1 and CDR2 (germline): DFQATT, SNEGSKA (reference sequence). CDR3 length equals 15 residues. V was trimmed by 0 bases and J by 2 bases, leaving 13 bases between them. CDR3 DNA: TGCAGTGCTAGAGACCGGGCTGGTTTTAACACTGAAGCTTTCTTT. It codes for CSARDRAGFNTEAFF.

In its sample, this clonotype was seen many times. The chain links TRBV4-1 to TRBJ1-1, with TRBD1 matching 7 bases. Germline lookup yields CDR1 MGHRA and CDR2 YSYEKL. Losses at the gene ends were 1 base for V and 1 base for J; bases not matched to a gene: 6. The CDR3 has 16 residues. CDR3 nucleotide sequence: TGCGCCAGCAGCCAAGTGCCACAGGGGCGGAACACTGAAGCTTTCTTT. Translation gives CASSQVPQGRNTEAFF.

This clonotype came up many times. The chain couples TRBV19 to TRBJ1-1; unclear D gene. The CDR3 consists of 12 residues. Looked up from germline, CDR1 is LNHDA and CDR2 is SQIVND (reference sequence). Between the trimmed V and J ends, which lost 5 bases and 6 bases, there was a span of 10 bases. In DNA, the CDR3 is TGTGCCAGTAGTCCTCACGGGTCTGAAGCTTTCTTT. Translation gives CASSPHGSEAFF.

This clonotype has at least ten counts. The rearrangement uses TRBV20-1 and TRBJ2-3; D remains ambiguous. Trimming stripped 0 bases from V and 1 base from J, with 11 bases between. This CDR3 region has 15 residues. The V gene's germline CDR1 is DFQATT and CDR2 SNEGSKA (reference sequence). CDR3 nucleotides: TGCAGTGCTAGAGATCCACAGACACGCACAGATACGCAGTATTTT. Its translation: CSARDPQTRTDTQYF.

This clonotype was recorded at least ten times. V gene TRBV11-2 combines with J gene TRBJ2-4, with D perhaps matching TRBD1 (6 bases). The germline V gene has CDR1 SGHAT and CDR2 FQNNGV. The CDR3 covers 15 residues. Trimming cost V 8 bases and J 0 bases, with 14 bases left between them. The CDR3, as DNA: TGTGCCAGCGCCCTGGGGGCCGTAGCCAAAAACATTCAGTACTTC. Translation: CASALGAVAKNIQYF.